This T cell receptor (beta chain) was sequenced for a study of cytomegalovirus exposure and HLA in healthy donors. The PCR made use of 60 Vbeta and 13 Jbeta primers. Generated by immunoSEQ multiplex PCR, the TCRdb table keeps only in-frame clones and is missing some. Among some 65,000 clones listed, more than 75% were seen once. Broader study findings: Cytomegalovirus status was reportedly diagnosed by the classifier with high sensitivity and specificity. Later work showed greater clonal expansion in HLA-associated TCR beta chains than in equally common others.

In regard to this clone: The antigen remains undetermined.

The CDR3 has 15 amino acids. Germline V gene lookup returns CDR1 SEHNR and CDR2 FQNEAQ (reference sequence). The V gene lost 1 base and the J gene lost 3 bases, with 13 bases spanning the gap. Material: PBMCs. This rearrangement joins TRBV7-9 to TRBJ2-7, with D unresolved. The sequence was obtained from a girl aged 10-17 years in good health and CMV-seropositive. In DNA form, the CDR3 reads TGTGCCAGCAGCTTAGTCGGTACCATCCGCTACGAGCAGTACTTC. It codes for CASSLVGTIRYEQYF. The whole variable domain, filled in from reference TRBV7-9 and TRBJ2-7, reads DTGVSQNPRHKITKRGQNVTFRCDPISEHNRLYWYRQTLGQGPEFLTYFQNEAQLEKSRLLSDRFSAERPKGSFSTLEIQRTEQGDSAMYLCASSLVGTIRYEQYFGPGTRLTVT.